This T cell receptor (beta chain) was sequenced during a study of Graves' ophthalmopathy and Graves' hyperthyroidism. General study points: At about 70% sensitivity and approximately 72% specificity, the model predicted progression of the ophthalmopathy.

V was shortened by 2 bases and J by 1 base, with 17 bases between the two germline ends. The CDR3 has 16 amino acids. Germline values: CDR1 GTSNPN, CDR2 SVGIG (reference sequence). RNA transcripts served as template for amplifying TCR beta CDR3 sequences. The library came from an HTBI-primed first-round RT-PCR and a second-round multiplex PCR. MiXCR, applied by TCRdb to the multiplex PCR reads, yields one record per CDR3 protein. The sample records 620,000 or so distinct CDR3 sequences, 22% being singletons. This clonotype has at least ten counts. No antigen is known for it. The specimen sequenced was peripheral blood. V and J are TRBV30 and TRBJ2-5; tentative D call: TRBD1 (7 bases). This receptor was obtained from a young woman with stable Graves' hyperthyroidism. Some clones in this sample may be carry-over from other donors' samples. In DNA, the CDR3 is TGTGCCTGGAGTCAGGGGGTACGGCGGGGCCAAGAGACCCAGTACTTC. Protein product: CAWSQGVRRGQETQYF.